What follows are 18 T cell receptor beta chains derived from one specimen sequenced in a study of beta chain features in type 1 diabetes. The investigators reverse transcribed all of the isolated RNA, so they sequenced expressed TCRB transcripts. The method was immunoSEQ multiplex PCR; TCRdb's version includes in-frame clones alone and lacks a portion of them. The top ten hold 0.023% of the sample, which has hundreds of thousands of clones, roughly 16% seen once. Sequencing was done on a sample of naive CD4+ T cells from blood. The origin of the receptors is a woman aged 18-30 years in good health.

CDR3 nucleotide sequence: TGTGCCAGTAGTACAGGGGAGGTAAACTACAATGAGCAGTTCTTC. This gives the protein CASSTGEVNYNEQFF. V usage is TRBV19 and J usage is TRBJ2-1; D tentatively reads TRBD1 or TRBD2 (6 bases each). The CDR3 runs 15 residues. In germline, CDR1 is LNHDA, CDR2 SQIVND (reference sequence). V lost 4 bases and J lost 3, with 13 bases in between.

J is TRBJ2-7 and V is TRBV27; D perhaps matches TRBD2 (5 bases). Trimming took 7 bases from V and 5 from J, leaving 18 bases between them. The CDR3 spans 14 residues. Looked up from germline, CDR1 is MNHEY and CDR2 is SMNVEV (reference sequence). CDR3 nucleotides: TGTGCCAGCAAAGGACTCCAGCATTGGGACGAGCAGTACTTC. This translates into CASKGLQHWDEQYF.

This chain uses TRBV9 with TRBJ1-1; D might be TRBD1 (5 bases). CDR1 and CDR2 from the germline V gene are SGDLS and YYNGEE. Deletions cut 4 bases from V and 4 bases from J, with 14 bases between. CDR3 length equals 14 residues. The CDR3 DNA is TGTGCCAGCAGCCCAGACAGCGGAGGCACTGAAGCTTTCTTT. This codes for CASSPDSGGTEAFF.

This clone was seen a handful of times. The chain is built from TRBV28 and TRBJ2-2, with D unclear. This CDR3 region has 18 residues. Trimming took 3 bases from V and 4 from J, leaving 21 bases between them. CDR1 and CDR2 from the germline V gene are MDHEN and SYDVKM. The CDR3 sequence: CASSFIGFGMGFTGELFF. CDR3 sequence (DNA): TGTGCCAGCAGTTTTATCGGTTTCGGAATGGGATTCACCGGGGAGCTGTTTTTT.

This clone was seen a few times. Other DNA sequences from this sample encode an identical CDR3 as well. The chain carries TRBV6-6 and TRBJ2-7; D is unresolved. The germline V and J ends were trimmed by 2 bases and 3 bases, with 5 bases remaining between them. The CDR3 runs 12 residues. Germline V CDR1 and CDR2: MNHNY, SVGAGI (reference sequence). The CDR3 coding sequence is TGTGCCAGCAGTTACGTCGGCTACGAGCAGTACTTC. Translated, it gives CASSYVGYEQYF.

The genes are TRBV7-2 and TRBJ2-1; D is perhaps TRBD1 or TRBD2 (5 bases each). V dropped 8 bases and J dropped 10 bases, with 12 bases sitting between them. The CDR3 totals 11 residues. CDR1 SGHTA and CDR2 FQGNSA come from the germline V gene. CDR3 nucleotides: TGTGCCAGCCGAACTCGGGGCGAGCAGTTCTTC. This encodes CASRTRGEQFF.

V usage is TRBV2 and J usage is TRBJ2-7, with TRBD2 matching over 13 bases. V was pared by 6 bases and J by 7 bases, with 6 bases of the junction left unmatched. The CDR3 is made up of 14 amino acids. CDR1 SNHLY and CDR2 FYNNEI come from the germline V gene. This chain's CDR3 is CASRGLAGVVEQYF. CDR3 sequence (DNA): TGTGCCAGCAGAGGACTAGCGGGAGTCGTAGAGCAGTACTTC.

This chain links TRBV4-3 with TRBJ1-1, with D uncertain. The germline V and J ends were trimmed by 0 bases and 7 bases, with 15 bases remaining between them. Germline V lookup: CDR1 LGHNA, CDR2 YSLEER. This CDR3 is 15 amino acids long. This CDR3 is CASSQDWYEQLEAFF. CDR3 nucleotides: TGCGCCAGCAGCCAAGACTGGTATGAACAGCTTGAAGCTTTCTTT.

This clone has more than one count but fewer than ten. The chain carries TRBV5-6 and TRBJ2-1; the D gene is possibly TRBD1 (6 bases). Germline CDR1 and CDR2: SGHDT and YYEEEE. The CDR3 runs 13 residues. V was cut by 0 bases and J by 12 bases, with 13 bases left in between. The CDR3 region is CASSLAWGRGQFF. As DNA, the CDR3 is TGTGCCAGCAGCTTGGCCTGGGGCAGGGGGCAGTTCTTC.

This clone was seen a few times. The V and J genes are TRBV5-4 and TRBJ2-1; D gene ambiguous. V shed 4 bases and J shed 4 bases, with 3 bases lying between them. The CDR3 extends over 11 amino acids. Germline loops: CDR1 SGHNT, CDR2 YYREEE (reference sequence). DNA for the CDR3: TGTGCCAGCAGCCAATACAATGAGCAGTTCTTC. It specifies CASSQYNEQFF.

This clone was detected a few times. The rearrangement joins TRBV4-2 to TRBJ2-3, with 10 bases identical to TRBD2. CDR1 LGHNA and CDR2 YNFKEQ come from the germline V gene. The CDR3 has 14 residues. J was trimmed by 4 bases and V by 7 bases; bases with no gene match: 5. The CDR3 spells CASKAGGTPDTQYF. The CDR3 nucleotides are TGTGCCAGCAAAGCGGGAGGGACCCCAGATACGCAGTATTTT.

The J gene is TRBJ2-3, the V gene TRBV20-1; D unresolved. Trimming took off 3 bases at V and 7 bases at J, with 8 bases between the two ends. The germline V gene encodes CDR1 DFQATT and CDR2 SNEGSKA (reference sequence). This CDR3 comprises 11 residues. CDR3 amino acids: CSARNPNTQYF. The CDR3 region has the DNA TGCAGTGCTAGGAATCCCAATACGCAGTATTTT.

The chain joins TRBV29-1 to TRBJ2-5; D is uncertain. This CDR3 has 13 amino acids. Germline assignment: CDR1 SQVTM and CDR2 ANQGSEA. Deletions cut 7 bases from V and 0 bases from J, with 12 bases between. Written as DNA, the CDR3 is TGCAGCGCCAGATCAGCGTACCAAGAGACCCAGTACTTC. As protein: CSARSAYQETQYF. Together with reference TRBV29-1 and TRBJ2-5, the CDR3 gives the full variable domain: SAVISQKPSRDICQRGTSLTIQCQVDSQVTMMFWYRQQPGQSLTLIATANQGSEATYESGFVIDKFPISRPNLTFSTLTVSNMSPEDSSIYLCSARSAYQETQYFGPGTRLLVL.

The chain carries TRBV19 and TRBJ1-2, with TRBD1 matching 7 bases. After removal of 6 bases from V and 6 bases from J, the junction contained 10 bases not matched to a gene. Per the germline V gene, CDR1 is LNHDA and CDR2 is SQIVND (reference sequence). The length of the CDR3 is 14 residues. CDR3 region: CASSIPGQHHGYTF. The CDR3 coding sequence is TGTGCCAGTAGCATTCCGGGACAGCATCATGGCTACACCTTC.

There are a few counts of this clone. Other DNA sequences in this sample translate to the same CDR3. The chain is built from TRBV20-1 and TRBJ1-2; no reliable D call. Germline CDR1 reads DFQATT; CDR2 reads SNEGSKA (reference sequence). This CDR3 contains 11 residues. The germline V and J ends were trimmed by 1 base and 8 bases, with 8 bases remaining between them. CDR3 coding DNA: TGCAGTGCTAGAGGTGGTTACGGCTACACCTTC. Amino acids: CSARGGYGYTF.

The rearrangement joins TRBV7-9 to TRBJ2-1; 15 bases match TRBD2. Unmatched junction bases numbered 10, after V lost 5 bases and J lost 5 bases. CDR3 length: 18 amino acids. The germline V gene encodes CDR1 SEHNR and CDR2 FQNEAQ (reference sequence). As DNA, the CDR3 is TGTGCCAGCAGCCGGACTAGCGGGAGGGCCCTTGTCAACAATGAGCAGTTCTTC. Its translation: CASSRTSGRALVNNEQFF.

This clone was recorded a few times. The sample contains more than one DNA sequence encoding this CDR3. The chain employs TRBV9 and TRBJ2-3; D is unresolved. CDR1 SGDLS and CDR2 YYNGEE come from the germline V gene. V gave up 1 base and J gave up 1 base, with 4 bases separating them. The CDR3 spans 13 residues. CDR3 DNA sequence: TGTGCCAGCAGCGTAAGGGGCACAGATACGCAGTATTTT. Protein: CASSVRGTDTQYF.

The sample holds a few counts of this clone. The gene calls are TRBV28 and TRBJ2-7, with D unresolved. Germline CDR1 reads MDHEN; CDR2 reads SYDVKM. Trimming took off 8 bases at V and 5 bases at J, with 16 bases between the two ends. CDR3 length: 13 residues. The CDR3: CASYQSVSHEQYF. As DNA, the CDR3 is TGTGCCAGCTACCAAAGCGTTTCTCACGAGCAGTACTTC.